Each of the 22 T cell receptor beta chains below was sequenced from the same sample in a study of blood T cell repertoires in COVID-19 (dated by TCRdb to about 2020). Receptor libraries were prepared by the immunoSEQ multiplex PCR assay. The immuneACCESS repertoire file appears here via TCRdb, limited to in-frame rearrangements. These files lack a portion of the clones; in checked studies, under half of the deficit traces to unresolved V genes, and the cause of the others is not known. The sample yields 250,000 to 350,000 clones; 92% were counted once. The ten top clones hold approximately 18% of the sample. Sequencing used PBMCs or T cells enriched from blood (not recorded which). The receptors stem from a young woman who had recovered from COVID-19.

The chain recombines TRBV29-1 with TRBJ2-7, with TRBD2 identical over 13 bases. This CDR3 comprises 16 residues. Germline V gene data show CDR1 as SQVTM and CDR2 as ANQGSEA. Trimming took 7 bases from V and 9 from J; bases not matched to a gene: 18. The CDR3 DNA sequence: TGCAGCGCGTACTCACCGGGACTAGCGGGATCCGCTTGGCAGTACTTC. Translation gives CSAYSPGLAGSAWQYF.

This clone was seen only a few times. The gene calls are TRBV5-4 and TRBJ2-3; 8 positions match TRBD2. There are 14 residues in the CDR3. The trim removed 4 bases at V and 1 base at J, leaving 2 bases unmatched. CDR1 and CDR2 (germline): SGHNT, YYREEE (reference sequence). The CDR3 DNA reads TGTGCCAGCAGCGCGCGGGGGGGCACAGATACGCAGTATTTT. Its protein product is CASSARGGTDTQYF.

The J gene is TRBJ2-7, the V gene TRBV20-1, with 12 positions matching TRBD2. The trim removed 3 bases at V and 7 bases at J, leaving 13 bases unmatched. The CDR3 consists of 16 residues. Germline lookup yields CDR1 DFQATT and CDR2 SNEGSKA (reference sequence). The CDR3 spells CSASWFSSGRAEEQYF. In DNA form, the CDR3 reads TGCAGTGCTAGTTGGTTCTCTAGCGGGAGGGCCGAGGAGCAGTACTTC.

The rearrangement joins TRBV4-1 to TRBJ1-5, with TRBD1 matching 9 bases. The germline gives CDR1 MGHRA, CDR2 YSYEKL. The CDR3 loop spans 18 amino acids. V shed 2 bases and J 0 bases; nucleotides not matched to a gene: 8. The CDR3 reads CASSQSGTGCGSNQPQHF. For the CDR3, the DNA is TGCGCCAGCAGCCAATCCGGGACAGGGTGCGGTAGCAATCAGCCCCAGCATTTT.

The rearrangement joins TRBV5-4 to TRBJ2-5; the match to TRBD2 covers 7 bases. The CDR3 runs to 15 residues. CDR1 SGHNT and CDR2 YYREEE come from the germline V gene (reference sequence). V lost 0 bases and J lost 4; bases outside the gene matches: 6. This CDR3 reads CASSLGGASGETQYF. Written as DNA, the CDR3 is TGTGCCAGCAGCTTGGGAGGGGCTAGCGGAGAGACCCAGTACTTC.

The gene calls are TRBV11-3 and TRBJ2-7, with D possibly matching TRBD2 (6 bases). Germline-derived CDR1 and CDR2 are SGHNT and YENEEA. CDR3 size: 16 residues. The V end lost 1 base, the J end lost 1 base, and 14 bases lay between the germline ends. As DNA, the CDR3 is TGTGCCAGCAGCTTAGGGAACCTCGGGGGTTCCTACGAGCAGTACTTC. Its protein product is CASSLGNLGGSYEQYF.

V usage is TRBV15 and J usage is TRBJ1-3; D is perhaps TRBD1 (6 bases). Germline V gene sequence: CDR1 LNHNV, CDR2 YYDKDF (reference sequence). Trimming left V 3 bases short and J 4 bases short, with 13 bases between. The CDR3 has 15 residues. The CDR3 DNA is TGTGCCACCAGCAGGGCAGGACAGTCCGGAAACACCATATATTTT. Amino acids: CATSRAGQSGNTIYF.

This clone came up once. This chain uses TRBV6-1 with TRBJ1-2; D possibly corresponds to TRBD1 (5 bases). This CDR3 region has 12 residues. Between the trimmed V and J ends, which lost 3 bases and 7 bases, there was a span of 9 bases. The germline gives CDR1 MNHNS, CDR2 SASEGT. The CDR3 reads CASSDRVGGYTF. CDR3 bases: TGTGCCAGCAGTGACAGGGTTGGTGGCTACACCTTC.

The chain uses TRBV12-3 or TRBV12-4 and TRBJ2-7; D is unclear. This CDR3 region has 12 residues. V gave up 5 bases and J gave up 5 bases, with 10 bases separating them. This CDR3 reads CASSPEKNEQYF. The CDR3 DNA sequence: TGTGCCAGCAGTCCGGAGAAGAACGAGCAGTACTTC.

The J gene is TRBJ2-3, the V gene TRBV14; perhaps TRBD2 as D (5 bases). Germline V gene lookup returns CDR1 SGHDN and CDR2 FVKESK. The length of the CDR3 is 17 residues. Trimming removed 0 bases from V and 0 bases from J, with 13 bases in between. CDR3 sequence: CASSQDGVSPSTDTQYF. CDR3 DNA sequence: TGTGCCAGCAGCCAAGACGGGGTTTCCCCTAGCACAGATACGCAGTATTTT.

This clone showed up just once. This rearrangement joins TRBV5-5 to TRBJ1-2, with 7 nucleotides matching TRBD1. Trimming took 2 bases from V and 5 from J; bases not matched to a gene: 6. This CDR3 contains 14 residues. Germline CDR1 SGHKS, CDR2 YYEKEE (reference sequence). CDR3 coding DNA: TGTGCCAGCAGCTTACAGGGGAGCGATTATGGCTACACCTTC. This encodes CASSLQGSDYGYTF.

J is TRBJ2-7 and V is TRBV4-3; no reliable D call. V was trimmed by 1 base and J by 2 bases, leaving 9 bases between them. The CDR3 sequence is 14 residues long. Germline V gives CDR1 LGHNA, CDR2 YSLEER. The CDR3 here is CASSQVSGAYEQYF. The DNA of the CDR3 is TGCGCCAGCAGCCAAGTGTCCGGTGCCTACGAGCAGTACTTC.

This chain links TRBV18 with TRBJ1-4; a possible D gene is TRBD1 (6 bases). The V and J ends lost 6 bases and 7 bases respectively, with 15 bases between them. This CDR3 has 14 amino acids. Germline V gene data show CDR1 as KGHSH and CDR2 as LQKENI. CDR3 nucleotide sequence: TGTGCCAGCTCGGCAGGGGTTGGGACTGAAAAACTGTTTTTT. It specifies CASSAGVGTEKLFF.

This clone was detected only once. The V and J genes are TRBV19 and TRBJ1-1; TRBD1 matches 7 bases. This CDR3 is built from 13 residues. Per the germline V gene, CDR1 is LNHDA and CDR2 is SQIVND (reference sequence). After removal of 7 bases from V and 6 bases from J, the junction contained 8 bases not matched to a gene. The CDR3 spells CASTLTGVAEAFF. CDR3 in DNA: TGTGCCAGTACTCTCACAGGGGTCGCTGAAGCTTTCTTT.

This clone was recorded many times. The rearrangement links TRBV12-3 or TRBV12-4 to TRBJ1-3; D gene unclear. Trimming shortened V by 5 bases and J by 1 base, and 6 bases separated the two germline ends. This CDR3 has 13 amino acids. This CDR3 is CASSQTSGNTIYF. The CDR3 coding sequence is TGTGCCAGCAGTCAGACTTCTGGAAACACCATATATTTT.

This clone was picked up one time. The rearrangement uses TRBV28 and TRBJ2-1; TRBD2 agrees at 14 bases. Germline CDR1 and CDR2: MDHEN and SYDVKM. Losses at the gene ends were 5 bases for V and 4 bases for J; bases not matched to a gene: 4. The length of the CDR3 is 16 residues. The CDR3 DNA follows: TGTGCCAGCAGTCCTGGGACTAGCGGGAGATACAATGAGCAGTTCTTC. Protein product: CASSPGTSGRYNEQFF.

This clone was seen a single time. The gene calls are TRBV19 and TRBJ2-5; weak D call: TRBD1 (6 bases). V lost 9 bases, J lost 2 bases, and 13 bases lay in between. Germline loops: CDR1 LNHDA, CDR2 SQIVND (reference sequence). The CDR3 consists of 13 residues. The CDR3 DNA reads TGTGCCAGCTCTGGACAGCTACAAGAGACCCAGTACTTC. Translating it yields CASSGQLQETQYF.

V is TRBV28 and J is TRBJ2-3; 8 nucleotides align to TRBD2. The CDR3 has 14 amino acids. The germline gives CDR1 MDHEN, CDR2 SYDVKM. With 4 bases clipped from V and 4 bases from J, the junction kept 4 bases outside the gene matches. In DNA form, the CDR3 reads TGTGCCAGCAGTTCCTTGACTAGCGCAGATACGCAGTATTTT. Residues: CASSSLTSADTQYF.

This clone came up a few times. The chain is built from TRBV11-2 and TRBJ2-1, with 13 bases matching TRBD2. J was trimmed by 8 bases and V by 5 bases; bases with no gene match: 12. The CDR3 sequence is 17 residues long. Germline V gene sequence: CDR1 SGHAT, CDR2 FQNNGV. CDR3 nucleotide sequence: TGTGCCAGCAGCCCGGTTTGGACTAGCGGGAGCGGTCATGAGCAGTTCTTC. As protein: CASSPVWTSGSGHEQFF.

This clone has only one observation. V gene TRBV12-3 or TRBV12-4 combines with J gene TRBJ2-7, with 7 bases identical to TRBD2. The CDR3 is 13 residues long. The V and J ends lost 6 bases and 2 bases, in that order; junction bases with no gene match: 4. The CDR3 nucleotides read TGTGCCAGCAGACGGGACTATACCTACGAGCAGTACTTC. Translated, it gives CASRRDYTYEQYF.

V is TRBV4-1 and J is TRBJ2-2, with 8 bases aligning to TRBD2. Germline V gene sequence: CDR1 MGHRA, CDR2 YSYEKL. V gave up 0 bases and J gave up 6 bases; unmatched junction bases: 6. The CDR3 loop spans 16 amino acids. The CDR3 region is CASSQEGKRGSGELFF. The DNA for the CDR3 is TGCGCCAGCAGCCAAGAGGGCAAGCGGGGGTCCGGGGAGCTGTTTTTT.

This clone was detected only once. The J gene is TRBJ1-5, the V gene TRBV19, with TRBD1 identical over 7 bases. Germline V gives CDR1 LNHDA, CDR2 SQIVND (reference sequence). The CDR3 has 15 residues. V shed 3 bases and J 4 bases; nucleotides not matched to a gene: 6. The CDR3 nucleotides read TGTGCCAGTAGTATTGGGTTACAGGGGAATCAGCCCCAGCATTTT. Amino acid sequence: CASSIGLQGNQPQHF.